Below are 4 T cell receptor beta chains sequenced from a single sample in a study of T-cell reconstitution after alpha-beta-depleted transplantation in children. The TCRbeta library was prepared with unique molecular identifiers. TCRdb recomputed calls from the PCR reads with MiXCR, one row per CDR3 protein. The data contain about 540,000 distinct CDR3 sequences, over 25% of them singletons. The specimen was PBMCs, collected before TCRalphabeta/CD19-depleted stem cell transplant. The source is a boy younger than two with Wiskott-Aldrich syndrome, due to receive a stem cell transplant.

The rearrangement joins TRBV3-1 to TRBJ1-4; no firm D call. V dropped 0 bases and J dropped 0 bases, with 20 bases sitting between them. The germline CDR1 and CDR2 sequences are LGHDT and YNNKEL (reference sequence). This CDR3 spans 20 amino acids. For the CDR3, the DNA is TGTGCCAGCAGCCAAGATGAGGGTGTAGTACAAAGAGCAACTAATGAAAAACTGTTTTTT. It codes for CASSQDEGVVQRATNEKLFF.

A few counts support this clonotype. CDR3 sequence: CAISGTSWSNEQFF. As DNA, the CDR3 is TGTGCCATCAGCGGGACTAGCTGGTCCAATGAGCAGTTCTTC. The rearrangement links TRBV10-3 to TRBJ2-1, with 9 nucleotides matching TRBD2. CDR3 length: 14 amino acids. Per germline, CDR1 ENHRY and CDR2 SYGVKD. J lost 6 bases, V lost 6 bases, and 6 bases had no gene match.

J is TRBJ1-2 and V is TRBV28; D gene ambiguous. V dropped 3 bases and J dropped 8 bases, with 16 bases sitting between them. There are 14 residues in the CDR3. The V gene's germline CDR1 is MDHEN and CDR2 SYDVKM. Here the CDR3 reads CASSFLEDLRGYTF. As DNA, the CDR3 is TGTGCCAGCAGTTTTCTAGAGGACCTTCGGGGCTACACCTTC.

This clonotype was found a few times. This chain links TRBV6-2 or TRBV6-3 with TRBJ2-1; 7 bases map to TRBD2. Looked up from germline, CDR1 is MNHEY and CDR2 is SVGEGT. This CDR3 comprises 14 residues. V trimming: 5 bases; J trimming: 5 bases; junction bases outside the gene matches: 6. CDR3 sequence (DNA): TGTGCCAGCAGTCCTCGGGGGAGGGACAATGAGCAGTTCTTC. Its translation is CASSPRGRDNEQFF.